This T cell receptor beta chain was identified during a study of beta chain features in type 1 diabetes. Points from the study as a whole: Healthy donors had naive, central memory and Treg TCRB repertoires that appeared less similar than those seen among patients.

Via the markers CD45RO/CCR7/CD25/CD127/CD95/CD27, stem cell-like memory, regulatory, central memory and naive CD4+ cells were sorted. CDR1 is MNHNS and CDR2 is SASEGT in the germline V gene. V lost 7 bases and J lost 8, with 14 bases in between. There are 13 residues in the CDR3. With respect to this clone: Its antigen is currently unknown.

Investigators reverse transcribed all isolated RNA, so they sequenced expressed TCRB transcripts. Clones were sequenced by immunoSEQ multiplex PCR, and TCRdb holds only the in-frame ones, with some missing. The sample has about 320,000 clones; less than 15% are singletons. V and J are TRBV6-1 and TRBJ1-4; D is possibly TRBD1 (5 bases). The receptor's source is a man aged 25-40 years in good health. The sequenced sample consisted of central memory CD4+ T cells from blood. The CDR3 region is CASTMTWGEKLFF. CDR3 bases: TGTGCCAGCACCATGACTTGGGGGGAAAAACTGTTTTTT.